This T cell receptor (beta chain) was identified in a study of T cells in Graves' hyperthyroidism and ophthalmopathy. TCR beta CDR3 region amplification was performed from RNA transcripts. Carried out on the TCR CDR3, a first-round RT-PCR used the HTBI primer set. TCRdb passed the multiplex PCR reads through MiXCR, listing each CDR3 protein once. The sample has approximately 400,000 distinct CDR3 sequences, approximately 15% seen once. The hyperthyroidism patients had all been newly diagnosed, and their disease duration was under 2 months. Their ages ranged from 18 to 65 years. Concerning this clonotype itself: A much larger clone lies a single base off, so this may be a read error.

The sequence derives from a man younger than 40 with Graves' hyperthyroidism that later progressed to Graves' ophthalmopathy. Material: blood.

CDR3 sequence reads: CASSPHPEGNSNQPQHF. CDR3 sequence (DNA): TGTGCCAGCAGTCCCCACCCGGAGGGCAATAGCAATCAGCCCCAGCATTTT. The chain carries TRBV27 and TRBJ1-5; D gene uncertain. This CDR3 has 17 residues. Germline loops: CDR1 MNHEY, CDR2 SMNVEV (reference sequence). V dropped 5 bases and J dropped 0 bases, with 17 bases sitting between them.